Below are 13 T cell receptor beta chains sequenced from a single sample in a study of PD-1 blockade in classical Hodgkin lymphoma. Each patient's relapse followed autologous stem cell transplantation, and brentuximab vedotin exposure varied. Profiling relied on immunoSEQ multiplex PCR, and the TCRdb table lists in-frame clones only, not all of them. This sample has approximately 41,000 clones, with around 80% found just once. The sequenced sample was peripheral blood mononuclear cells (PBMCs), obtained at baseline. The receptors stem from a human donor with classical Hodgkin lymphoma.

CDR3 in DNA: TGTGCCAGCAGCTATCTCCTCTCCTACAATGAGCAGTTCTTC. Its protein is CASSYLLSYNEQFF. This rearrangement joins TRBV13 to TRBJ2-1; D ambiguous. Deletions cut 4 bases from V and 0 bases from J, with 7 bases between. From germline, CDR1 is PRHDT and CDR2 FYEKMQ (reference sequence). This CDR3 comprises 14 residues.

This chain links TRBV29-1 with TRBJ1-2, with 8 positions matching TRBD1. This CDR3 region has 12 residues. Germline values: CDR1 SQVTM, CDR2 ANQGSEA. V gave up 5 bases and J gave up 7 bases; unmatched junction bases: 6. The DNA of the CDR3 is TGCAGCGTTTTACAGGGGGAGGTTGGCTACACCTTC. Protein sequence: CSVLQGEVGYTF. Variable domain in full (rest from reference TRBV29-1 and TRBJ1-2): SAVISQKPSRDICQRGTSLTIQCQVDSQVTMMFWYRQQPGQSLTLIATANQGSEATYESGFVIDKFPISRPNLTFSTLTVSNMSPEDSSIYLCSVLQGEVGYTFGSGTRLTVV.

The rearrangement joins TRBV27 to TRBJ2-7; D remains unclear. There are 13 residues in the CDR3. Germline V gene lookup returns CDR1 MNHEY and CDR2 SMNVEV (reference sequence). V lost 2 bases to trimming and J lost 4 bases, with 9 bases between them. In DNA form, the CDR3 reads TGTGCCAGCAGTTTAGGGTACGGTTACGAGCAGTACTTC. Protein: CASSLGYGYEQYF.

V usage is TRBV7-2 and J usage is TRBJ1-2; TRBD1 matches 7 bases. V lost 3 bases and J lost 5; bases outside the gene matches: 9. Germline values: CDR1 SGHTA, CDR2 FQGNSA. This CDR3 comprises 15 residues. The CDR3 protein is CASSFGTEETYGYTF. The CDR3 nucleotides read TGTGCCAGCAGCTTCGGGACAGAAGAAACGTATGGCTACACCTTC.

The chain combines TRBV5-1 with TRBJ2-1; 8 bases line up with TRBD2. V was clipped by 5 bases and J by 5 bases; unmatched bases: 3. Germline lookup yields CDR1 SGHRS and CDR2 YFSETQ. This CDR3 is built from 13 residues. The CDR3 bases are TGCGCCAGCAGAGGACTAGCCAACAATGAGCAGTTCTTC. As protein: CASRGLANNEQFF.

The V gene is TRBV5-8, the J gene TRBJ1-1, with D maybe TRBD1 (6 bases). Germline V gene lookup returns CDR1 SGHTS and CDR2 YDEGEE. The V gene lost 4 bases and the J gene lost 7 bases, with 14 bases spanning the gap. The CDR3 has 13 amino acids. The CDR3 protein is CASSLRGVDEAFF. The DNA of the CDR3 is TGTGCCAGCAGCCTGAGGGGGGTGGATGAAGCTTTCTTT.

The rearrangement uses TRBV6-5 and TRBJ1-5; weak D call: TRBD1 (6 bases). In germline, CDR1 is MNHEY, CDR2 SVGAGI. With 6 bases removed from V and 6 bases from J, the gap between germline ends came to 12 bases. The CDR3 is 13 amino acids. DNA of the CDR3: TGTGCCAGCAGCCCTCAGGGGACTCAGCCCCAGCATTTT. Its translation: CASSPQGTQPQHF.

The rearrangement joins TRBV19 to TRBJ2-2, with D perhaps TRBD1 (6 bases). Germline values: CDR1 LNHDA, CDR2 SQIVND (reference sequence). The CDR3 contains 15 residues. Trimming pared 7 bases from V and 4 bases from J, leaving 16 bases between. CDR3 amino acids: CASKVSRGLTGELFF. In DNA, the CDR3 is TGTGCCAGTAAAGTGAGCAGGGGCCTCACCGGGGAGCTGTTTTTT.

The gene calls are TRBV18 and TRBJ2-5; D is unresolved. Germline CDR1 is KGHSH and CDR2 is LQKENI. Trimming shortened V by 0 bases and J by 3 bases, and 11 bases separated the two germline ends. This CDR3 is built from 15 residues. CDR3 coding DNA: TGTGCCAGCTCACCACCGTTAGGGTCGGAAGAGACCCAGTACTTC. This translates into CASSPPLGSEETQYF.

This chain links TRBV7-8 with TRBJ1-6; D is undetermined. Germline lookup yields CDR1 SGHVS and CDR2 FQNEAQ. CDR3 length equals 15 residues. Between the trimmed V and J ends, which lost 4 bases and 9 bases, there was a span of 16 bases. CDR3 in amino acids: CASSYSTGYASPLHF. DNA of the CDR3: TGTGCCAGCAGCTACTCCACGGGCTACGCTTCACCCCTCCACTTT.

The chain employs TRBV7-9 and TRBJ2-3; D remains ambiguous. Germline CDR1 and CDR2: SEHNR and FQNEAQ (reference sequence). V lost 5 bases to trimming and J lost 3 bases, with 9 bases between them. The CDR3 contains 13 residues. The CDR3 DNA is TGTGCCAGCAGCCCCGAACGGACAGATACGCAGTATTTT. Translation: CASSPERTDTQYF. Variable domain in full (rest from reference TRBV7-9 and TRBJ2-3): DTGVSQNPRHKITKRGQNVTFRCDPISEHNRLYWYRQTLGQGPEFLTYFQNEAQLEKSRLLSDRFSAERPKGSFSTLEIQRTEQGDSAMYLCASSPERTDTQYFGPGTRLTVL.

The genes are TRBV6-5 and TRBJ2-7; D is possibly TRBD1 or TRBD2 (5 bases each). This CDR3 has 15 residues. The germline V gene has CDR1 MNHEY and CDR2 SVGAGI. The V gene lost 0 bases and the J gene lost 3 bases, with 12 bases spanning the gap. The CDR3 DNA reads as TGTGCCAGCAGTTACTCGGGGGATAGGGTCTACGAGCAGTACTTC. Residues: CASSYSGDRVYEQYF.

This clone was seen only once. J is TRBJ1-1 and V is TRBV2; the D is unclear. V lost 0 bases and J 1 base, leaving 15 bases between the germline ends. In germline, CDR1 is SNHLY, CDR2 FYNNEI. This CDR3 spans 17 amino acids. The CDR3: CASSEAWRGRPNTEAFF. CDR3 in DNA: TGTGCCAGCAGTGAAGCATGGCGAGGTAGGCCGAACACTGAAGCTTTCTTT.